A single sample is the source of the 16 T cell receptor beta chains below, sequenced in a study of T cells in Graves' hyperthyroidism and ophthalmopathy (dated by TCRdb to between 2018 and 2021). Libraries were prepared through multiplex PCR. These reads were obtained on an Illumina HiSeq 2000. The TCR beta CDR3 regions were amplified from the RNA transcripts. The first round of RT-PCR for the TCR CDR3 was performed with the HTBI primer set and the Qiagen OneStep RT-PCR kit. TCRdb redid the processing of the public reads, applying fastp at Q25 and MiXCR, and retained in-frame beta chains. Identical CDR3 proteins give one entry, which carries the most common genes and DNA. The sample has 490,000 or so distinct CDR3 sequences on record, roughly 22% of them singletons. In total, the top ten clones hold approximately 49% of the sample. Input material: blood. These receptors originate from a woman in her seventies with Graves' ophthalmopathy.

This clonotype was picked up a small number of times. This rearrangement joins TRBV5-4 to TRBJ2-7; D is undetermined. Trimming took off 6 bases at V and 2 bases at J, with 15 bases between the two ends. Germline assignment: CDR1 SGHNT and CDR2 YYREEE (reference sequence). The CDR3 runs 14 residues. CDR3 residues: CASTKTSRPYEQYF. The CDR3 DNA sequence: TGTGCCAGCACTAAGACATCTCGGCCCTACGAGCAGTACTTC.

CDR3: CASSSRGNQPQHF. The CDR3 bases are TGTGCCAGCAGTTCCAGGGGCAATCAGCCCCAGCATTTT. The chain joins TRBV6-1 to TRBJ1-5; tentatively, D is TRBD1 (5 bases). Trimming pared 5 bases from V and 2 bases from J, leaving 7 bases between. The CDR3 totals 13 residues. Germline loops: CDR1 MNHNS, CDR2 SASEGT.

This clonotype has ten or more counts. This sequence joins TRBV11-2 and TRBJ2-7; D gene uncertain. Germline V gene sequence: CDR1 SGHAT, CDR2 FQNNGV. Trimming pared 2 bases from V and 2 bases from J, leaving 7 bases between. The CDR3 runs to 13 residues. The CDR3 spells CASSLMPTYEQYF. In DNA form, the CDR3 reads TGTGCCAGCAGCTTAATGCCTACCTACGAGCAGTACTTC.

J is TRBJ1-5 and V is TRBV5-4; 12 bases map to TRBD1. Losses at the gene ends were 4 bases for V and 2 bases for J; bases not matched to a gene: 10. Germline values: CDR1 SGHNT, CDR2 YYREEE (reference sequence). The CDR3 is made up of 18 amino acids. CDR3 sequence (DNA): TGTGCCAGCAGCCGGAAGGGACAGGGGGCCTGGGGCAATCAGCCCCAGCATTTT. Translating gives CASSRKGQGAWGNQPQHF.

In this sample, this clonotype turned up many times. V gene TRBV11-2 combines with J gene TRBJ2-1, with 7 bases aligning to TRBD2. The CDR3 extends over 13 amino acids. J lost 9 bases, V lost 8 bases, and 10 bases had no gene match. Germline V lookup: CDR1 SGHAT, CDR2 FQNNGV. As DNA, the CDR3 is TGTGCCAGCGCGGTGGTGGGGGGGGGTGAGCAGTTCTTC. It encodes CASAVVGGGEQFF.

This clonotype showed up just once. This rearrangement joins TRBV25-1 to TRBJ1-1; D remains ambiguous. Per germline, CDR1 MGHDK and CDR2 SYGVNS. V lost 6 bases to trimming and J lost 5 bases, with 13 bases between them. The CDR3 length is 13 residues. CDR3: CASRLDQRTEAFF. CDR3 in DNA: TGTGCCAGCAGGCTCGACCAGAGGACTGAAGCTTTCTTT.

The CDR3 DNA reads as TGTGCCAGCAGCTTTAATTCTGGGCCGAACACCGGGGAGCTGTTTTTT. As protein: CASSFNSGPNTGELFF. The V call is TRBV7-3, the J call TRBJ2-2; D is unresolved. Trimming left V 3 bases short and J 0 bases short, with 11 bases between. Germline loops: CDR1 SGHTA, CDR2 FQGTGA. This CDR3 region has 16 residues. The full variable domain, rest sourced from reference TRBV7-3 and TRBJ2-2, is GAGVSQTPSNKVTEKGKYVELRCDPISGHTALYWYRQSLGQGPEFLIYFQGTGAADDSGLPNDRFFAVRPEGSVSTLKIQRTERGDSAVYLCASSFNSGPNTGELFFGEGSRLTVL.

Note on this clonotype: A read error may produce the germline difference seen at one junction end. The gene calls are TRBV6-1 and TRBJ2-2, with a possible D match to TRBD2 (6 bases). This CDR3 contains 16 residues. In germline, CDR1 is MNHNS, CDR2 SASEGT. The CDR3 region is CASAPAGKYSTRELFF. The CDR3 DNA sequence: TGTGCCAGCGCTCCTGCGGGGAAGTATTCCACCAGGGAGCTGTTTTTT.

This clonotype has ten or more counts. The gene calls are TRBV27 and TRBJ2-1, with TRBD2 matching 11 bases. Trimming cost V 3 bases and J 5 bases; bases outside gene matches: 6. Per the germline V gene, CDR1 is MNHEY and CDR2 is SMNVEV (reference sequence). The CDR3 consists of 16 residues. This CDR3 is CASSFLAGGGHNEQFF. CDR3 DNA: TGTGCCAGCAGTTTCCTAGCGGGAGGAGGGCACAATGAGCAGTTCTTC.

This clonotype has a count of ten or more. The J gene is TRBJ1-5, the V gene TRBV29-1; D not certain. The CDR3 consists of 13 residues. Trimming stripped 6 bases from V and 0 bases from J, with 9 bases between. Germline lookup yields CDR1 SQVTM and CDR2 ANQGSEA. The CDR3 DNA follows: TGCAGCGTCCAGGTTTTTAGCAATCAGCCCCAGCATTTT. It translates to CSVQVFSNQPQHF.

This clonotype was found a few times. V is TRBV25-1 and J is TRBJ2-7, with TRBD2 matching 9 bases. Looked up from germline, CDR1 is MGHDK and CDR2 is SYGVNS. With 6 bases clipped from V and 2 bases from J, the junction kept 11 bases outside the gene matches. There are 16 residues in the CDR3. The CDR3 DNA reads TGTGCCAGCAGAACGACGTTAGCGGGAGAGGCCTACGAGCAGTACTTC. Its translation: CASRTTLAGEAYEQYF.

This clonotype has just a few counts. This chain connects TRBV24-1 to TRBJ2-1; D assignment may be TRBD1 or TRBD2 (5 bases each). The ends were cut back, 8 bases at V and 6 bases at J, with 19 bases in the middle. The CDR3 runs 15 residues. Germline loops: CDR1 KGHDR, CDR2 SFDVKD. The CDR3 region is CATNSPGIGANEQFF. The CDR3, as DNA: TGTGCCACCAACAGTCCGGGGATCGGGGCCAATGAGCAGTTCTTC.

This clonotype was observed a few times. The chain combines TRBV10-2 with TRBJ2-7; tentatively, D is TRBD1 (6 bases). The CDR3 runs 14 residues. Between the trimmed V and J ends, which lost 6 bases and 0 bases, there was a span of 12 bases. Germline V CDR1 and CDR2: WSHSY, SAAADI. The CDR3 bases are TGCGCCAGCAGGGAGACAGGCCGCTCCTACGAGCAGTACTTC. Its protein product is CASRETGRSYEQYF.

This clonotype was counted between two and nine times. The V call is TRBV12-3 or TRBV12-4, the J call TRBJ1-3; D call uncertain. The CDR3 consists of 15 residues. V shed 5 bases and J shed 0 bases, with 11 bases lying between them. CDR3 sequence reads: CASSLRHLSGNTIYF. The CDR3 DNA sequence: TGTGCCAGCAGTCTTCGACACCTCTCTGGAAACACCATATATTTT.

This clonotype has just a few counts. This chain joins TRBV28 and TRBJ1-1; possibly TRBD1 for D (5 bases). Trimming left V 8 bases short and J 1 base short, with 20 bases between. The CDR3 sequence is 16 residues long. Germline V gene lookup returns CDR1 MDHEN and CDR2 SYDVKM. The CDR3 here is CASCSEGAPRNTEAFF. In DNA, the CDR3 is TGTGCCAGCTGCTCGGAAGGGGCGCCGAGGAACACTGAAGCTTTCTTT.

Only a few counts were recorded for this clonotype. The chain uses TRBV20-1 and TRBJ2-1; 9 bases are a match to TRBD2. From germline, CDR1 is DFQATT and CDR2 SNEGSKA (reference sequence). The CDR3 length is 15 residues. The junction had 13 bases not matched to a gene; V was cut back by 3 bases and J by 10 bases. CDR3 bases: TGCAGTGCTAGGAGACCCACCATAGCGGGAGTGGAGCAGTTCTTC. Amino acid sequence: CSARRPTIAGVEQFF.